The 27 T cell receptor beta chains below all came from one sample that was sequenced in a study of siplizumab effects on memory and regulatory T cells. Generated by immunoSEQ multiplex PCR, the TCRdb table keeps only in-frame clones and is missing some. The repertoire holds 75,000 to 100,000 clones, with roughly 94% as singletons. The source material was non-Treg CD4+ T cells sorted from blood. Every receptor here comes from a human donor in good health.

For this clone: Within the sample, other DNA sequences also encode this same CDR3. This chain connects TRBV7-9 to TRBJ2-3, with TRBD2 as a possible D gene (6 bases). V shed 5 bases and J shed 0 bases, with 9 bases lying between them. CDR1 and CDR2 from the germline V gene are SEHNR and FQNEAQ (reference sequence). This CDR3 is 14 amino acids long. CDR3: CASSLGRSTDTQYF. The CDR3 DNA sequence: TGTGCCAGCAGCCTGGGGAGGAGCACAGATACGCAGTATTTT.

This clone came up a few times. CDR3 sequence reads: CASSFTFVSTEAFF. DNA for the CDR3: TGTGCCAGCAGTTTTACTTTTGTGTCAACCGAAGCTTTCTTT. The genes are TRBV28 and TRBJ1-1; D not certain. V was shortened by 3 bases and J by 8 bases, with 16 bases between the two germline ends. This CDR3 has 14 residues. Germline CDR1 is MDHEN and CDR2 is SYDVKM. Based on the CDR3 plus reference TRBV28 and TRBJ1-1, the full variable domain is DVKVTQSSRYLVKRTGEKVFLECVQDMDHENMFWYRQDPGLGLRLIYFSYDVKMKEKGDIPEGYSVSREKKERFSLILESASTNQTSMYLCASSFTFVSTEAFFGQGTRLTVV.

The rearrangement uses TRBV7-8 and TRBJ2-7; 7 nucleotides align to TRBD2. V dropped 5 bases and J dropped 5; count of bases not matched to a gene: 12. This CDR3 is built from 15 residues. Germline CDR1 SGHVS, CDR2 FQNEAQ. CDR3: CASSRGEGRVNEQYF. CDR3 DNA: TGTGCCAGCAGCCGAGGGGAGGGCCGGGTCAACGAGCAGTACTTC.

This rearrangement joins TRBV28 to TRBJ2-2; D might be TRBD1 (7 bases). CDR1 and CDR2 from the germline V gene are MDHEN and SYDVKM. V gave up 6 bases and J gave up 7 bases, with 21 bases separating them. The CDR3 length is 16 residues. CDR3 coding DNA: TGTGCCAGCAGCCCTGGACAGGCGGGAAGAAACGGGGAGCTGTTTTTT. Translating gives CASSPGQAGRNGELFF. The full variable domain, rest sourced from reference TRBV28 and TRBJ2-2, is DVKVTQSSRYLVKRTGEKVFLECVQDMDHENMFWYRQDPGLGLRLIYFSYDVKMKEKGDIPEGYSVSREKKERFSLILESASTNQTSMYLCASSPGQAGRNGELFFGEGSRLTVL.

This clone was seen once. The rearrangement joins TRBV28 to TRBJ2-1; 11 bases agree with TRBD2. This CDR3 comprises 15 residues. J gave up 9 bases and V 6 bases, and 10 bases lay outside the gene matches. Germline V gives CDR1 MDHEN, CDR2 SYDVKM. The CDR3 protein is CASRPLASGRSEQFF. CDR3 nucleotides: TGTGCCAGCAGACCGCTGGCTAGCGGGAGGAGTGAGCAGTTCTTC.

The chain links TRBV5-4 to TRBJ1-1; weak D call: TRBD1 (6 bases). The germline V and J ends were trimmed by 5 bases and 1 base, with 15 bases remaining between them. The CDR3 is 15 residues long. CDR1 and CDR2 (germline): SGHNT, YYREEE (reference sequence). The CDR3 DNA reads TGTGCCAGCAGGCGTGCAGGGGCCTCGAACACTGAAGCTTTCTTT. Protein product: CASRRAGASNTEAFF.

This chain connects TRBV10-2 to TRBJ1-2, with 7 positions matching TRBD1. V lost 8 bases, J lost 4 bases, and 7 bases stayed unmatched. Germline V gene sequence: CDR1 WSHSY, CDR2 SAAADI. The CDR3 has 13 amino acids. In DNA form, the CDR3 reads TGCGCCAGCGGTAGGGGGCAGAGCTATGGCTACACCTTC. Translation gives CASGRGQSYGYTF.

For this clone: Without the conserved terminal phenylalanine or tryptophan, this CDR3 likely stems from a read error. The DNA is left out, because the CDR3 cannot be placed on it with certainty; the CDR3 is given as TCRdb lists it. This chain joins TRBV21-1 and TRBJ1-2; the table's D call, TRBD1, was not checked against the DNA. TRBV21-1 is deemed a pseudogene. 9 amino acids form the CDR3, both terminal residues included. The CDR3 here is CASSDRGGA.

The gene calls are TRBV5-1 and TRBJ2-3; tentatively, D is TRBD2 (6 bases). Germline CDR1 SGHRS, CDR2 YFSETQ. The V end lost 4 bases, the J end lost 4 bases, and 7 bases lay between the germline ends. The CDR3 consists of 12 residues. The CDR3 here is CASSAGSDTQYF. The CDR3 DNA reads TGCGCCAGCAGCGCGGGGTCAGATACGCAGTATTTT.

The chain links TRBV6-6 to TRBJ2-1; D is possibly TRBD1 (6 bases). The ends were cut back, 5 bases at V and 5 bases at J, with 13 bases in the middle. Germline CDR1 reads MNHNY; CDR2 reads SVGAGI (reference sequence). The CDR3 loop spans 14 amino acids. The CDR3 sequence: CASSPPWTDNEQFF. In DNA, the CDR3 is TGTGCCAGCAGTCCCCCATGGACAGACAATGAGCAGTTCTTC.

The sample holds one count of this clone. The gene calls are TRBV19 and TRBJ1-1, with D uncertain. The V and J ends lost 11 bases and 4 bases respectively, with 17 bases between them. The CDR3 loop spans 13 amino acids. Per germline, CDR1 LNHDA and CDR2 SQIVND (reference sequence). The DNA of the CDR3 is TGTGCCGTTTATCACAGCTGGGGCACTGAAGCTTTCTTT. It yields the protein CAVYHSWGTEAFF.

V usage is TRBV28 and J usage is TRBJ1-1; D is unresolved. From germline, CDR1 is MDHEN and CDR2 SYDVKM. CDR3 size: 12 residues. V was trimmed by 4 bases and J by 7 bases, leaving 10 bases between them. CDR3 amino acids: CASSSVGREAFF. The CDR3 DNA is TGTGCCAGCAGTTCCGTGGGCCGTGAAGCTTTCTTT.

This sequence joins TRBV5-5 and TRBJ2-2; TRBD1 might be the D (6 bases). Trimming stripped 1 base from V and 4 bases from J, with 14 bases between. The germline V gene has CDR1 SGHKS and CDR2 YYEKEE (reference sequence). CDR3 size: 16 residues. CDR3 sequence reads: CASSLKGTGSTGELFF. The CDR3 DNA reads TGTGCCAGCAGCTTGAAGGGAACAGGGTCCACCGGGGAGCTGTTTTTT. Drawing the rest from reference TRBV5-5 and TRBJ2-2, the complete variable domain is DAGVTQSPTHLIKTRGQQVTLRCSPISGHKSVSWYQQVLGQGPQFIFQYYEKEERGRGNFPDRFSARQFPNYSSELNVNALLLGDSALYLCASSLKGTGSTGELFFGEGSRLTVL.

This clone was recorded once. V is TRBV27 and J is TRBJ2-3; possible D gene TRBD2, 6 bases. This CDR3 spans 14 amino acids. Germline-derived CDR1 and CDR2 are MNHEY and SMNVEV (reference sequence). The V gene lost 5 bases and the J gene lost 6 bases, with 15 bases spanning the gap. CDR3 sequence: CASSPGGAWDTQYF. The CDR3 DNA sequence: TGTGCCAGCAGTCCCGGCGGGGCCTGGGATACGCAGTATTTT.

This chain uses TRBV5-4 with TRBJ2-7; 13 bases match TRBD2. The CDR3 spans 17 residues. The germline CDR1 and CDR2 sequences are SGHNT and YYREEE (reference sequence). With 2 bases clipped from V and 2 bases from J, the junction kept 7 bases outside the gene matches. This chain's CDR3 is CASSFSQLAGGPYEQYF. The CDR3 DNA sequence: TGTGCCAGCAGCTTTTCTCAACTAGCGGGAGGGCCCTACGAGCAGTACTTC.

This chain connects TRBV7-9 to TRBJ2-5, with TRBD2 as a possible D gene (5 bases). The CDR3 extends over 15 amino acids. Trimming took off 0 bases at V and 5 bases at J, with 13 bases between the two ends. Per the germline V gene, CDR1 is SEHNR and CDR2 is FQNEAQ (reference sequence). CDR3 residues: CASSLADGVGETQYF. CDR3 in DNA: TGTGCCAGCAGCTTAGCGGACGGGGTAGGCGAGACCCAGTACTTC.

The chain has TRBV9 and TRBJ2-1; the D call may be TRBD1 or TRBD2 (5 bases each). Trimming pared 0 bases from V and 2 bases from J, leaving 9 bases between. This CDR3 spans 15 amino acids. CDR1 SGDLS and CDR2 YYNGEE come from the germline V gene. CDR3 bases: TGTGCCAGCAGCGTAGGTTCGGGACCCTACAATGAGCAGTTCTTC. The encoded protein is CASSVGSGPYNEQFF.

DNA of the CDR3: TGTGCCAGCAGTGCCCCGGGACAGGGTATCGATGGCTACACCTTC. Protein product: CASSAPGQGIDGYTF. This chain uses TRBV28 with TRBJ1-2; the match to TRBD1 covers 9 bases. The CDR3 has 15 residues. CDR1 MDHEN and CDR2 SYDVKM come from the germline V gene. V lost 5 bases, J lost 6 bases, and 10 bases stayed unmatched.

The V and J genes are TRBV5-1 and TRBJ2-1; D not certain. Trimming cost V 4 bases and J 14 bases, with 13 bases left between them. From germline, CDR1 is SGHRS and CDR2 YFSETQ. The CDR3 covers 11 residues. Here the CDR3 reads CASSPGNQEFF. CDR3 sequence (DNA): TGCGCCAGCAGCCCGGGTAACCAGGAGTTCTTC.

This chain connects TRBV10-1 to TRBJ2-3, with D perhaps matching TRBD2 (6 bases). The CDR3 is 14 residues long. Per the germline V gene, CDR1 is WNHNN and CDR2 is SYGVQD (reference sequence). Between the trimmed V and J ends, which lost 5 bases and 2 bases, there was a span of 11 bases. The CDR3 here is CASSSGSHTDTQYF. The DNA of the CDR3 is TGCGCCAGCAGTTCCGGGAGCCACACAGATACGCAGTATTTT.

This rearrangement joins TRBV30 to TRBJ2-2; 7 bases fit TRBD1. Unmatched junction bases numbered 3, after V lost 4 bases and J lost 4 bases. Germline loops: CDR1 GTSNPN, CDR2 SVGIG (reference sequence). The CDR3 extends over 13 amino acids. The CDR3 nucleotides read TGTGCCTGGAATAACAGGGGCACCGGGGAGCTGTTTTTT. Translation gives CAWNNRGTGELFF. The complete variable domain, with remaining parts taken from reference TRBV30 and TRBJ2-2, reads SQTIHQWPATLVQPVGSPLSLECTVEGTSNPNLYWYRQAAGRGLQLLFYSVGIGQISSEVPQNLSASRPQDRQFILSSKKLLLSDSGFYLCAWNNRGTGELFFGEGSRLTVL.

This clone appeared once. The chain employs TRBV7-9 and TRBJ2-2, with D tentatively TRBD1 (6 bases). Germline CDR1 and CDR2: SEHNR and FQNEAQ (reference sequence). Trimming left V 1 base short and J 2 bases short, with 11 bases between. The CDR3 has 16 residues. CDR3 residues: CASSLEGTLNTGELFF. CDR3 bases: TGTGCCAGCAGCTTAGAAGGGACACTAAACACCGGGGAGCTGTTTTTT.

The chain couples TRBV27 to TRBJ2-1; D gene unclear. CDR1 and CDR2 (germline): MNHEY, SMNVEV (reference sequence). V gave up 2 bases and J gave up 6 bases, with 17 bases separating them. This CDR3 is 16 amino acids long. This CDR3 is CASSLNSTPRPNEQFF. The CDR3 coding sequence is TGTGCCAGCAGTTTAAATTCGACTCCGCGCCCCAATGAGCAGTTCTTC.

This chain uses TRBV30 with TRBJ1-1; a possible D gene is TRBD1 (5 bases). CDR3 length: 13 residues. V lost 7 bases, J lost 0 bases, and 12 bases lay in between. CDR1 and CDR2 (germline): GTSNPN, SVGIG (reference sequence). For the CDR3, the DNA is TGTGCCTTCACCGGGGGTCTGAACACTGAAGCTTTCTTT. Translation: CAFTGGLNTEAFF.

The chain joins TRBV6-6 to TRBJ2-3, with D perhaps TRBD1 or TRBD2 (5 bases each). The CDR3 contains 14 residues. The V end was cut by 7 bases, the J end by 7 bases, with 18 bases between. Germline CDR1 MNHNY, CDR2 SVGAGI (reference sequence). The CDR3 DNA reads TGTGCCAGCACCTTGATGGGGGTCGGGAATACGCAGTATTTT. Protein product: CASTLMGVGNTQYF.

The rearrangement uses TRBV30 and TRBJ1-3; no clear D. CDR3 length equals 13 residues. Deletions cut 1 base from V and 2 bases from J, with 6 bases between. In germline, CDR1 is GTSNPN, CDR2 SVGIG (reference sequence). The CDR3 region is CAWSANTGNTIYF. CDR3 coding DNA: TGTGCCTGGAGTGCGAATACTGGAAACACCATATATTTT.

The chain has TRBV5-1 and TRBJ2-7; D is perhaps TRBD2 (6 bases). This CDR3 is 16 amino acids long. Between the trimmed V and J ends, which lost 1 base and 2 bases, there was a span of 16 bases. CDR1 is SGHRS and CDR2 is YFSETQ in the germline V gene. CDR3 sequence (DNA): TGCGCCAGCAGCTTGATTGTGGGGGGTAGCGCCTACGAGCAGTACTTC. As protein: CASSLIVGGSAYEQYF.